A single sample gave rise to the 29 T cell receptor beta chains below, sequenced in a study of breast tumors, draining lymph nodes, adjacent tissues. Each CDR3 protein is one row after TCRdb ran MiXCR on the multiplex PCR reads. Of 50,000 to 75,000 distinct CDR3 sequences in the sample, approximately 57% were seen once. Sequenced material: breast tumor tissue. The receptors were sampled from a female donor with breast cancer. Some clones in this sample may be carry-over from other donors' samples.

The rearrangement uses TRBV27 and TRBJ2-2; 9 bases align to TRBD1. V dropped 2 bases and J dropped 5; count of bases not matched to a gene: 0. The length of the CDR3 is 14 residues. The germline V gene encodes CDR1 MNHEY and CDR2 SMNVEV (reference sequence). CDR3 in amino acids: CASSLDRGTGELFF. The CDR3 DNA reads TGTGCCAGCAGTTTAGACAGGGGGACCGGGGAGCTGTTTTTT.

CDR3 coding DNA: TGTGCCATCAGGGAAGTGCACGAGCAGTACTTC. Translated: CAIREVHEQYF. The gene calls are TRBV10-3 and TRBJ2-7, with D uncertain. Trimming removed 6 bases at V and 5 bases at J, with 8 bases between. The CDR3 is 11 amino acids. Per germline, CDR1 ENHRY and CDR2 SYGVKD.

This clonotype was counted a few times. The J gene is TRBJ1-2, the V gene TRBV2; TRBD1 might be the D (6 bases). CDR1 is SNHLY, CDR2 FYNNEI, per germline. CDR3 length equals 12 residues. The V end was cut by 4 bases, the J end by 6 bases, with 9 bases between. The CDR3 loop is CASSVEGDGYTF. CDR3 DNA sequence: TGTGCCAGCAGTGTGGAGGGGGATGGCTACACCTTC.

This clonotype was detected ten times or more. Possible read error: a much larger clone is one base away. The chain combines TRBV20-1 with TRBJ2-5, with 8 bases lining up with TRBD2. Germline assignment: CDR1 DFQATT and CDR2 SNEGSKA (reference sequence). The length of the CDR3 is 12 residues. For the CDR3, the DNA is TGCAGTCCCGGGAGGGCCCGGGAGACCCCGTACTTC. Residues: CSPGRARETPYF.

The chain combines TRBV5-1 with TRBJ2-7, with 9 nucleotides matching TRBD2. This CDR3 has 16 residues. Germline CDR1 SGHRS, CDR2 YFSETQ. Trimming at V came to 6 bases and at J to 0 bases, leaving 10 bases not matched to a gene. DNA of the CDR3: TGCGCCAGCAACCCGGGGCTAGCGGGAAGCTCCTACGAGCAGTACTTC. Translating gives CASNPGLAGSSYEQYF.

The genes are TRBV6-6 and TRBJ1-5; D gene unclear. Germline V gives CDR1 MNHNY, CDR2 SVGAGI (reference sequence). V was cut by 6 bases and J by 5 bases, with 11 bases left in between. CDR3 length: 13 residues. This CDR3 is CASRHQVDQPQHF. The CDR3 region has the DNA TGTGCCAGCAGGCACCAGGTCGATCAGCCCCAGCATTTT.

Many counts were recorded for this clonotype. The chain carries TRBV10-3 and TRBJ2-4; TRBD2 matches at 15 bases. Germline-derived CDR1 and CDR2 are ENHRY and SYGVKD. The length of the CDR3 is 18 residues. J was trimmed by 7 bases and V by 3 bases; bases with no gene match: 10. The CDR3 DNA reads as TGTGCCATCAGTGAAAGCGCCGGACTAGCGGGGGGGTTGAACATTCAGTACTTC. Protein product: CAISESAGLAGGLNIQYF.

This clonotype has a count of ten or more. The rearrangement links TRBV7-9 to TRBJ2-1; 12 bases are a match to TRBD2. The V gene's germline CDR1 is SEHNR and CDR2 FQNEAQ (reference sequence). The CDR3 runs to 17 residues. The junction had 14 bases not matched to a gene; V was cut back by 5 bases and J by 9 bases. The CDR3 reads CASSPGLGLAGKGEQFF. CDR3 coding DNA: TGTGCCAGCAGCCCCGGTCTAGGACTAGCGGGGAAAGGTGAGCAGTTCTTC.

The genes are TRBV25-1 and TRBJ2-7; D uncertain. CDR1 and CDR2 from the germline V gene are MGHDK and SYGVNS. V lost 9 bases and J lost 0, with 9 bases in between. There are 12 residues in the CDR3. The chain's CDR3 is CARIRASYEQYF. CDR3 DNA sequence: TGTGCCAGGATAAGAGCCTCCTACGAGCAGTACTTC.

This clonotype showed up many times. J is TRBJ1-2 and V is TRBV6-1; weak D call: TRBD1 (5 bases). This CDR3 is built from 13 residues. Between the trimmed V and J ends, which lost 6 bases and 8 bases, there was a span of 16 bases. Germline CDR1 and CDR2: MNHNS and SASEGT. CDR3 nucleotide sequence: TGTGCCAGCAGAGGGACCTCGGAGAGCGGCTACACCTTC. Its protein product is CASRGTSESGYTF.

The table lists this clonotype with many counts. The rearrangement joins TRBV7-3 to TRBJ2-3; TRBD2 aligns across 8 bases. Trimming took 5 bases from V and 2 from J; bases not matched to a gene: 15. This CDR3 has 18 amino acids. From germline, CDR1 is SGHTA and CDR2 FQGTGA. The CDR3 nucleotides are TGTGCCAGCAGCCTCTATGGTAGCGGGGTTCCGATCACAGATACGCAGTATTTT. This translates into CASSLYGSGVPITDTQYF. Together with reference TRBV7-3 and TRBJ2-3, the CDR3 gives the full variable domain: GAGVSQTPSNKVTEKGKYVELRCDPISGHTALYWYRQSLGQGPEFLIYFQGTGAADDSGLPNDRFFAVRPEGSVSTLKIQRTERGDSAVYLCASSLYGSGVPITDTQYFGPGTRLTVL.

The table lists this clonotype with many counts. This chain joins TRBV7-8 and TRBJ2-7; D is possibly TRBD2 (6 bases). CDR1 is SGHVS and CDR2 is FQNEAQ in the germline V gene. The CDR3 totals 15 residues. Between the trimmed V and J ends, which lost 3 bases and 6 bases, there was a span of 18 bases. The CDR3: CASSFGGARGGEQYF. The CDR3 DNA reads TGTGCCAGCAGCTTCGGAGGGGCTAGGGGCGGCGAGCAGTACTTC.

Here the CDR3 DNA reads TGTGCCAGCAGTTACTCACACAGGAACACAGATACGCAGTATTTT. It yields the protein CASSYSHRNTDTQYF. V gene TRBV6-2 or TRBV6-3 combines with J gene TRBJ2-3, with a possible D match to TRBD1 (5 bases). Trimming took off 0 bases at V and 2 bases at J, with 9 bases between the two ends. Germline CDR1 and CDR2: MNHEY and SVGEGT. This CDR3 has 15 residues.

J is TRBJ2-1 and V is TRBV9; TRBD1 matches 7 bases. Looked up from germline, CDR1 is SGDLS and CDR2 is YYNGEE. V shed 2 bases, J shed 4 bases, and the junction held 12 bases outside the gene matches. The CDR3 is 17 amino acids. CDR3: CASSVEIWDSRYNEQFF. CDR3 coding DNA: TGTGCCAGCAGCGTTGAGATATGGGACAGCCGATACAATGAGCAGTTCTTC.

This chain uses TRBV10-2 with TRBJ2-3; 12 bases match TRBD2. The germline gives CDR1 WSHSY, CDR2 SAAADI. CDR3 length: 14 amino acids. J was trimmed by 5 bases and V by 6 bases; bases with no gene match: 3. CDR3 sequence reads: CASRTGLAGDTQYF. CDR3 coding DNA: TGCGCCAGCAGGACGGGACTAGCGGGAGATACGCAGTATTTT.

In its sample, this clonotype was seen many times. The rearrangement uses TRBV15 and TRBJ2-7, with unresolved D. Germline CDR1 LNHNV, CDR2 YYDKDF (reference sequence). The CDR3 is 14 amino acids. Between the trimmed V and J ends, which lost 1 base and 5 bases, there was a span of 12 bases. This CDR3 is CATSRGTRSDEQYF. CDR3 coding DNA: TGTGCCACCAGCAGAGGGACCCGGAGTGACGAGCAGTACTTC.

The genes are TRBV2 and TRBJ1-5; D uncertain. Looked up from germline, CDR1 is SNHLY and CDR2 is FYNNEI. The V end lost 1 base, the J end lost 11 bases, and 9 bases lay between the germline ends. This CDR3 has 12 residues. DNA of the CDR3: TGTGCCAGCAGTGAAGGTCAAGAGACCCAGCATTTT. Amino acids: CASSEGQETQHF.

This chain uses TRBV15 with TRBJ2-7; D ambiguous. Trimming removed 4 bases at V and 5 bases at J, with 12 bases between. The CDR3 runs 13 residues. Germline-derived CDR1 and CDR2 are LNHNV and YYDKDF (reference sequence). The CDR3 DNA follows: TGTGCCACCAGCATAAGAACGGGTCACGAGCAGTACTTC. As protein: CATSIRTGHEQYF.

This clonotype appeared a few times. This rearrangement joins TRBV2 to TRBJ1-1, with 7 nucleotides matching TRBD1. CDR1 and CDR2 from the germline V gene are SNHLY and FYNNEI. CDR3 length equals 15 residues. V shed 5 bases, J shed 0 bases, and the junction held 6 bases outside the gene matches. CDR3 bases: TGTGCCAGCAGTCGGACAGGAAACATGAACACTGAAGCTTTCTTT. Protein product: CASSRTGNMNTEAFF.

V and J are TRBV15 and TRBJ2-1; the D is unclear. V lost 1 base to trimming and J lost 5 bases, with 3 bases between them. The CDR3 loop spans 12 amino acids. From germline, CDR1 is LNHNV and CDR2 YYDKDF (reference sequence). The CDR3 reads CATSRVDNEQFF. CDR3 nucleotides: TGTGCCACCAGCAGAGTCGACAATGAGCAGTTCTTC.

This clonotype was seen at least ten times. This chain links TRBV5-1 with TRBJ2-1, with D possibly TRBD1 on 6 matching bases. CDR3 length equals 18 residues. Germline lookup yields CDR1 SGHRS and CDR2 YFSETQ. V gave up 0 bases and J gave up 3 bases, with 19 bases separating them. The CDR3: CASSLGATGQTLYNEQFF. CDR3 in DNA: TGCGCCAGCAGCTTGGGAGCGACAGGACAAACCCTCTACAATGAGCAGTTCTTC.

The chain is built from TRBV14 and TRBJ1-5; no clear D. Trimming stripped 4 bases from V and 9 bases from J, with 13 bases between. Germline V gives CDR1 SGHDN, CDR2 FVKESK. The CDR3 runs 13 residues. Here the CDR3 reads CASSPEGRRPQHF. CDR3 sequence (DNA): TGTGCCAGCAGCCCAGAGGGAAGGAGGCCCCAGCATTTT.

The chain carries TRBV6-2 or TRBV6-3 and TRBJ2-7, with 9 positions matching TRBD2. The CDR3 is made up of 16 amino acids. Germline CDR1 and CDR2: MNHEY and SVGEGT. With 0 bases clipped from V and 3 bases from J, the junction kept 6 bases outside the gene matches. CDR3 sequence reads: CASSYSASGEDYEQYF. CDR3 bases: TGTGCCAGCAGTTACTCGGCTAGCGGGGAGGACTACGAGCAGTACTTC.

This clonotype has ten or more counts. The rearrangement uses TRBV19 and TRBJ2-1; the D call may be TRBD1 or TRBD2 (6 bases each). V lost 5 bases and J 1 base, leaving 18 bases between the germline ends. CDR1 LNHDA and CDR2 SQIVND come from the germline V gene (reference sequence). The CDR3 loop spans 17 amino acids. The CDR3 nucleotides read TGTGCCAGTAGTGCAGACCGGGGGCTTGGGTCCTACAATGAGCAGTTCTTC. Encoded protein: CASSADRGLGSYNEQFF.

The chain recombines TRBV4-1 with TRBJ1-4; no firm D call. From germline, CDR1 is MGHRA and CDR2 YSYEKL. V lost 4 bases to trimming and J lost 3 bases, with 15 bases between them. The CDR3 extends over 16 amino acids. This CDR3 reads CASSPPNGEPNEKLFF. The DNA for the CDR3 is TGCGCCAGCAGCCCACCTAATGGGGAGCCTAATGAAAAACTGTTTTTT.

Remarks on this clonotype: One junction end disagrees with the germline gene, perhaps due to a read error. This chain joins TRBV13 and TRBJ2-5; D not resolved. Germline CDR1 reads PRHDT; CDR2 reads FYEKMQ (reference sequence). The CDR3 consists of 12 residues. CDR3 residues: CAGSLHRETQYF. Written as DNA, the CDR3 is TGTGCCGGCAGCTTACACAGAGAGACCCAGTACTTC.

The chain is built from TRBV20-1 and TRBJ2-2; 10 bases fit TRBD2. Trimming at V came to 4 bases and at J to 3 bases, leaving 5 bases not matched to a gene. The germline V gene has CDR1 DFQATT and CDR2 SNEGSKA (reference sequence). This CDR3 is built from 15 residues. CDR3 region: CSATASGRYTGELFF. As DNA, the CDR3 is TGCAGTGCTACCGCTAGCGGGAGATACACCGGGGAGCTGTTTTTT.

This clonotype has a count of ten or more. The V call is TRBV6-1, the J call TRBJ2-5, with 11 bases fitting TRBD1. The CDR3 extends over 15 amino acids. The ends lost 3 bases at V and 4 bases at J; junction bases unmatched: 4. CDR1 is MNHNS and CDR2 is SASEGT in the germline V gene. The CDR3 sequence is CASSERTGGAETQYF. CDR3 coding DNA: TGTGCCAGCAGTGAGAGGACAGGGGGCGCAGAGACCCAGTACTTC.

Ten or more counts support this clonotype. This chain connects TRBV7-3 to TRBJ2-1; D call uncertain. The CDR3 sequence is 15 residues long. V was clipped by 4 bases and J by 0 bases, with 10 bases between them. Per the germline V gene, CDR1 is SGHTA and CDR2 is FQGTGA. The DNA for the CDR3 is TGTGCCAGCAGCTCGTATGGTAGCTCCTACAATGAGCAGTTCTTC. Amino acid sequence: CASSSYGSSYNEQFF.